The 22 T cell receptor beta chains reported below all come from one sample, sequenced in a study of shared clonotypes between healthy human individuals. The repertoire was sequenced with immunoSEQ multiplex PCR; TCRdb's copy has only in-frame clones and lacks some. The table has about 2.4 million clones, more than 80% seen once. The specimen sequenced was naive CD4+ T cells sorted from blood. As to subset: CD45RA+ positively selected. The receptors were sampled from a man between 18 and 29 years old in good health.

This CDR3 is CASSDGWDRLAKNIQYF. CDR3 DNA: TGTGCCAGCAGTGATGGTTGGGACAGGCTAGCCAAAAACATTCAGTACTTC. This chain uses TRBV6-1 with TRBJ2-4; TRBD1 agrees at 8 bases. This CDR3 has 17 residues. V lost 3 bases to trimming and J lost 0 bases; unmatched junction nucleotides: 7. Germline V gene data show CDR1 as MNHNS and CDR2 as SASEGT.

This chain joins TRBV6-5 and TRBJ1-4; tentative D call: TRBD1 (6 bases). Trimming took 6 bases from V and 8 from J, leaving 16 bases between them. CDR1 MNHEY and CDR2 SVGAGI come from the germline V gene. The CDR3 totals 14 residues. CDR3 sequence (DNA): TGTGCCAGCAGCCAGACGACAGGATGGGAAAAACTGTTTTTT. This sequence encodes CASSQTTGWEKLFF.

The chain couples TRBV9 to TRBJ2-1; possibly TRBD1 for D (6 bases). Germline V lookup: CDR1 SGDLS, CDR2 YYNGEE. The V gene lost 4 bases and the J gene lost 6 bases, with 17 bases spanning the gap. The CDR3 is made up of 15 amino acids. The CDR3 loop reads CASSPTGTRGNEQFF. The CDR3 region has the DNA TGTGCCAGCAGCCCAACCGGGACACGGGGCAATGAGCAGTTCTTC.

The chain uses TRBV7-2 and TRBJ2-5, with TRBD2 matching 8 bases. Losses at the gene ends were 2 bases for V and 2 bases for J; bases not matched to a gene: 7. The germline CDR1 and CDR2 sequences are SGHTA and FQGNSA. The CDR3 contains 16 residues. The CDR3 bases are TGTGCCAGCAGCTTAAGTAAAAGCGGGAGTCAAGAGACCCAGTACTTC. Amino acids: CASSLSKSGSQETQYF.

Comments on this clone: The same CDR3 is also encoded by other DNA sequences in this sample. The chain recombines TRBV10-1 with TRBJ2-3; 11 nucleotides line up with TRBD2. CDR3 size: 15 residues. Germline V gives CDR1 WNHNN, CDR2 SYGVQD (reference sequence). Trimming at V came to 9 bases and at J to 1 base, leaving 6 bases not matched to a gene. CDR3 DNA: TGCGCCAGTGCTAGCGGGGGGCTCGGCACAGATACGCAGTATTTT. It translates to CASASGGLGTDTQYF.

The chain links TRBV11-2 to TRBJ2-1; no firm D call. Germline V lookup: CDR1 SGHAT, CDR2 FQNNGV. The CDR3 has 14 residues. V was pared by 6 bases and J by 5 bases, with 14 bases between. CDR3 protein: CASSAYIADNEQFF. The CDR3 coding sequence is TGTGCCAGCAGTGCTTATATAGCTGACAATGAGCAGTTCTTC.

The chain joins TRBV29-1 to TRBJ2-5; 9 bases agree with TRBD2. CDR3 length: 15 amino acids. CDR1 SQVTM and CDR2 ANQGSEA come from the germline V gene. Trimming at V came to 1 base and at J to 8 bases, leaving 11 bases not matched to a gene. The CDR3 protein is CSVEGSGGLRVTQYF. DNA for the CDR3: TGCAGCGTTGAAGGCAGCGGGGGGCTCCGAGTCACCCAGTACTTC.

The chain recombines TRBV2 with TRBJ1-6, with a weak D call TRBD1 (5 bases). V was shortened by 0 bases and J by 9 bases, with 12 bases between the two germline ends. This CDR3 has 15 amino acids. Germline loops: CDR1 SNHLY, CDR2 FYNNEI. CDR3 sequence reads: CASSEAPDKGSPLHF. The CDR3 DNA follows: TGTGCCAGCAGTGAAGCTCCGGACAAAGGTTCACCCCTCCACTTT.

The chain has TRBV2 and TRBJ2-1, with 8 bases matching TRBD2. Germline CDR1 reads SNHLY; CDR2 reads FYNNEI. CDR3 size: 14 residues. V gave up 6 bases and J gave up 4 bases; unmatched junction bases: 5. This CDR3 is CASSIGTSYNEQFF. CDR3 nucleotides: TGTGCCAGCAGCATCGGGACTAGTTACAATGAGCAGTTCTTC. The full variable domain, with the rest looked up from reference TRBV2 and TRBJ2-1, is EPEVTQTPSHQVTQMGQEVILRCVPISNHLYFYWYRQILGQKVEFLVSFYNNEISEKSEIFDDQFSVERPDGSNFTLKIRSTKLEDSAMYFCASSIGTSYNEQFFGPGTRLTVL.

The gene calls are TRBV4-3 and TRBJ2-1, with D perhaps matching TRBD2 (5 bases). Germline CDR1 is LGHNA and CDR2 is YSLEER. V lost 0 bases to trimming and J lost 0 bases, with 12 bases between them. This CDR3 comprises 17 residues. The CDR3 here is CASSQERLAPSYNEQFF. In DNA, the CDR3 is TGCGCCAGCAGCCAAGAACGGCTAGCTCCCTCCTACAATGAGCAGTTCTTC.

The chain carries TRBV5-1 and TRBJ2-6; D ambiguous. From germline, CDR1 is SGHRS and CDR2 YFSETQ. V dropped 5 bases and J dropped 0 bases, with 15 bases sitting between them. This CDR3 is built from 17 residues. The CDR3 is CASSLTISISGANVLTF. The CDR3 nucleotides read TGCGCCAGCAGTTTGACAATCTCGATCTCTGGGGCCAACGTCCTGACTTTC.

The chain has TRBV5-5 and TRBJ2-1; TRBD2 agrees at 10 bases. V lost 1 base, J lost 9 bases, and 10 bases stayed unmatched. Per germline, CDR1 SGHKS and CDR2 YYEKEE (reference sequence). This CDR3 is built from 16 residues. The CDR3 is CASSLSLAGVQGEQFF. CDR3 DNA: TGTGCCAGCAGCTTGTCTCTAGCGGGAGTCCAGGGTGAGCAGTTCTTC.

The chain links TRBV18 to TRBJ1-5; 7 bases agree with TRBD1. V was pared by 6 bases and J by 3 bases, with 5 bases of the junction left unmatched. CDR1 and CDR2 from the germline V gene are KGHSH and LQKENI. The length of the CDR3 is 14 residues. The CDR3 sequence is CASSNTGDNQPQHF. Written as DNA, the CDR3 is TGTGCCAGCTCGAATACAGGGGACAATCAGCCCCAGCATTTT.

V is TRBV19 and J is TRBJ1-4, with D perhaps matching TRBD1 (6 bases). Germline CDR1 and CDR2: LNHDA and SQIVND (reference sequence). Trimming took off 2 bases at V and 6 bases at J, with 10 bases between the two ends. The CDR3 runs 14 residues. The CDR3 sequence: CASSIQGSDEKLFF. DNA of the CDR3: TGTGCCAGTAGTATACAGGGGTCGGATGAAAAACTGTTTTTT.

Points on this clone: Other DNA sequences of this sample code for an identical CDR3. This chain connects TRBV18 to TRBJ1-1, with D unresolved. Looked up from germline, CDR1 is KGHSH and CDR2 is LQKENI. V lost 3 bases to trimming and J lost 2 bases, with 10 bases between them. The CDR3 has 14 amino acids. The CDR3: CASSPRTDNTEAFF. CDR3 nucleotide sequence: TGTGCCAGCTCACCGCGGACGGACAACACTGAAGCTTTCTTT.

This clone was detected only once. The chain recombines TRBV14 with TRBJ2-5; D is possibly TRBD1 (5 bases). Germline V gene lookup returns CDR1 SGHDN and CDR2 FVKESK. The CDR3 contains 14 residues. V gave up 4 bases and J gave up 1 base, with 10 bases separating them. The CDR3 coding sequence is TGTGCCAGCAGCCCAGACAGAATCCAAGAGACCCAGTACTTC. Its protein product is CASSPDRIQETQYF. Filled out from reference TRBV14 and TRBJ2-5, the complete variable domain reads EAGVTQFPSHSVIEKGQTVTLRCDPISGHDNLYWYRRVMGKEIKFLLHFVKESKQDESGMPNNRFLAERTGGTYSTLKVQPAELEDSGVYFCASSPDRIQETQYFGPGTRLLVL.

For this clone: An end of the junction does not agree with germline; a read error may underlie this. V usage is TRBV5-4 and J usage is TRBJ2-5; the D is unclear. The CDR3 covers 13 residues. CDR1 SGHNT and CDR2 YYREEE come from the germline V gene (reference sequence). As DNA, the CDR3 is TGTGCCAGCAGCGGGGTGGATCAAGGGACCCAGTACTTC. This encodes CASSGVDQGTQYF. Based on the CDR3 plus reference TRBV5-4 and TRBJ2-5, the full variable domain is ETGVTQSPTHLIKTRGQQVTLRCSSQSGHNTVSWYQQALGQGPQFIFQYYREEENGRGNFPPRFSGLQFPNYSSELNVNALELDDSALYLCASSGVDQGTQYFGPGTRLLVL.

V and J are TRBV28 and TRBJ1-6; D ambiguous. Trimming took 1 base from V and 16 from J, leaving 17 bases between them. The CDR3 spans 14 residues. CDR1 is MDHEN and CDR2 is SYDVKM in the germline V gene. This CDR3 is CASSLYPEDKILHF. CDR3 nucleotides: TGTGCCAGCAGTTTATATCCCGAAGACAAAATACTCCACTTT. Supplemented by reference TRBV28 and TRBJ1-6, the full variable domain reads DVKVTQSSRYLVKRTGEKVFLECVQDMDHENMFWYRQDPGLGLRLIYFSYDVKMKEKGDIPEGYSVSREKKERFSLILESASTNQTSMYLCASSLYPEDKILHFGNGTRLTVT.

The genes are TRBV7-9 and TRBJ2-1; 11 nucleotides line up with TRBD1. The V segment lost 4 bases and the J segment 7 bases; nucleotides outside the gene matches: 9. The length of the CDR3 is 16 residues. Germline V CDR1 and CDR2: SEHNR, FQNEAQ (reference sequence). Here the CDR3 DNA reads TGTGCCAGCAGCTCATCGGACAGGGGGCTGGATAATGAGCAGTTCTTC. Translated: CASSSSDRGLDNEQFF.

The rearrangement joins TRBV4-3 to TRBJ2-7; a possible D gene is TRBD2 (6 bases). V lost 0 bases, J lost 5 bases, and 17 bases lay in between. CDR3 length: 16 residues. Looked up from germline, CDR1 is LGHNA and CDR2 is YSLEER. DNA of the CDR3: TGCGCCAGCAGCCAAGATCGAAGTGCTAGCGCCCACGAGCAGTACTTC. It is translated as CASSQDRSASAHEQYF.

The rearrangement links TRBV30 to TRBJ2-7; possible D gene TRBD1, 6 bases. Per germline, CDR1 GTSNPN and CDR2 SVGIG (reference sequence). This CDR3 is built from 15 residues. The V and J ends lost 1 base and 0 bases respectively, with 13 bases between them. CDR3 sequence (DNA): TGTGCCTGGAGTGCCCAAGGGGGAATCTCCTACGAGCAGTACTTC. Protein: CAWSAQGGISYEQYF.

The chain couples TRBV5-6 to TRBJ1-5; TRBD1 aligns across 7 bases. Germline trimming cut 3 bases from V and 4 bases from J; bases unmatched to any gene: 10. Germline-derived CDR1 and CDR2 are SGHDT and YYEEEE. The CDR3 is 16 amino acids. The CDR3 DNA reads as TGTGCCAGCAGCTCTAGGACAGGAACCTATAATCAGCCCCAGCATTTT. It translates to CASSSRTGTYNQPQHF.